This T cell receptor beta chain originates from a study of shared clonotypes between healthy human individuals. Donors included only healthy HIV-negative adults lacking recent acute infections or vaccinations. Every contributor of samples was a Caucasian grown-up residing in Nashville, Tennessee. Clones were read by immunoSEQ multiplex PCR, and TCRdb kept only the in-frame ones, dropping some. This table holds roughly 1,600,000 clones, approximately 98.5% found once. Germline V gene lookup returns CDR1 SQVTM and CDR2 ANQGSEA. CDR3 length: 13 residues. With 3 bases clipped from V and 0 bases from J, the junction kept 1 base outside the gene matches.

Specimen: naive CD4+ T cells sorted from blood. Subset given: CD45RA+ positively selected. The J gene is TRBJ1-1, the V gene TRBV29-1; 7 bases map to TRBD1. The receptor was isolated from a man aged 25-45 years in good health. This CDR3 reads CSVETGLNTEAFF. CDR3 DNA: TGCAGCGTTGAGACAGGGTTGAACACTGAAGCTTTCTTT.